This T cell receptor beta chain derives from a study of T cell repertoires in cytomegalovirus infection. Study as a whole: TCR beta signatures that were public indicated CMV infection and matching HLA type.

Overall study results and limits: Totalled public TCR beta family frequency picked out people who carried CMV plus the relevant HLA. There were HLA-C-restricted CMV-specific TCR beta clonotypes dominating the ex vivo response.

This clonotype was seen ten or more times. Its antigen is undetermined. This CDR3 region has 15 residues. With 7 bases clipped from V and 6 bases from J, the junction kept 8 bases outside the gene matches. TCRdb recomputed calls from the reads with MiXCR, one row per CDR3 protein. The sample contains about 400,000 distinct CDR3 sequences, around 18% of which appear only once. Sequencing used PBMCs. This sequence joins TRBV12-3 or TRBV12-4 and TRBJ1-6; 8 bases agree with TRBD1. The source is a human donor in good health (CMV status not recorded). Some clones in this sample may be carry-over from other donors' samples. In DNA, the CDR3 is TGTGCCAGCACCCACGGACAGGGAAGTAATTCACCCCTCCACTTT. It specifies CASTHGQGSNSPLHF.